This passage covers 15 T cell receptor beta chains from one sample sequenced in a study of T cell responses to AZD1222 COVID-19 vaccine. Only in-frame clones appear in the TCRdb table, and some are missing; sequencing was by immunoSEQ multiplex PCR. The sample contains around 94,000 clones, 70% to 90% of which appear only once. Sequenced here: peripheral blood, sampled on day 0 of AZD1222 vaccination. The receptors shown here come from an adult in good health.

A few counts support this clone. The chain carries TRBV6-5 and TRBJ2-1; D unresolved. CDR1 is MNHEY and CDR2 is SVGAGI in the germline V gene. V dropped 11 bases and J dropped 8 bases, with 13 bases sitting between them. This CDR3 region has 11 residues. CDR3 nucleotides: TGTGCCGGATCTTATCTAGATGAGCAGTTCTTC. It translates to CAGSYLDEQFF.

V and J are TRBV6-5 and TRBJ2-7; D possibly matches TRBD1 or TRBD2 (5 bases each). This CDR3 has 15 residues. Trimming cost V 7 bases and J 2 bases, with 18 bases left between them. CDR1 is MNHEY, CDR2 SVGAGI, per germline. The CDR3 nucleotides are TGTGCCAGCATTCCAAGATGGGACCGCGCCTACGAGCAGTACTTC. The encoded protein is CASIPRWDRAYEQYF.

The chain recombines TRBV7-3 with TRBJ2-3; TRBD2 matches 11 bases. This CDR3 comprises 15 residues. Germline V CDR1 and CDR2: SGHTA, FQGTGA. V was clipped by 5 bases and J by 5 bases; unmatched bases: 6. CDR3 loop: CASSPLAGVGDTQYF. CDR3 DNA sequence: TGTGCCAGCAGCCCACTAGCGGGAGTTGGAGATACGCAGTATTTT.

This clone was counted a few times. The sample contains more than one DNA sequence encoding this CDR3. The chain links TRBV14 to TRBJ1-1, with D hard to call. CDR3 length: 14 amino acids. V was shortened by 1 base and J by 5 bases, with 11 bases between the two germline ends. Germline V lookup: CDR1 SGHDN, CDR2 FVKESK. The CDR3 here is CASSQGLPGTEAFF. CDR3 coding DNA: TGTGCCAGCAGCCAAGGCCTCCCCGGGACTGAAGCTTTCTTT.

The chain combines TRBV27 with TRBJ1-1, with 9 bases aligning to TRBD1. From germline, CDR1 is MNHEY and CDR2 SMNVEV (reference sequence). Trimming at V came to 0 bases and at J to 1 base, leaving 0 bases not matched to a gene. CDR3 size: 15 residues. The CDR3 is CASSLSDRGNTEAFF. The CDR3 DNA follows: TGTGCCAGCAGTTTATCGGACAGGGGGAACACTGAAGCTTTCTTT.

The chain uses TRBV15 and TRBJ1-5, with 8 nucleotides matching TRBD1. There are 17 residues in the CDR3. Germline V CDR1 and CDR2: LNHNV, YYDKDF (reference sequence). After removal of 3 bases from V and 1 base from J, the junction contained 8 bases not matched to a gene. CDR3 nucleotides: TGTGCCACCAGCAGCTCTCGGCAGGGGGCCAGCAATCAGCCCCAGCATTTT. Protein sequence: CATSSSRQGASNQPQHF.

This clone was observed once. The J gene is TRBJ1-2, the V gene TRBV7-2, with TRBD1 matching 7 bases. The junction had 18 bases not matched to a gene; V was cut back by 5 bases and J by 6 bases. Per the germline V gene, CDR1 is SGHTA and CDR2 is FQGNSA. The CDR3 is 17 residues long. CDR3 sequence: CASSPRPLDRMEHGYTF. CDR3 coding DNA: TGTGCCAGCAGCCCCAGACCCCTGGACAGGATGGAGCATGGCTACACCTTC.

In its sample, this clone is medium-sized (0.01 to 0.1%). The chain is built from TRBV4-1 and TRBJ2-3; 11 nucleotides match TRBD2. Germline V CDR1 and CDR2: MGHRA, YSYEKL. After removal of 4 bases from V and 9 bases from J, the junction contained 9 bases not matched to a gene. This CDR3 is 15 amino acids long. Written as DNA, the CDR3 is TGCGCCAGCAGCCCAGGATTGCTAGCGGGAGGCACGCAGTATTTT. Its protein is CASSPGLLAGGTQYF.

The V call is TRBV6-2 or TRBV6-3, the J call TRBJ2-1; D might be TRBD2 (7 bases). The germline CDR1 and CDR2 sequences are MNHEY and SVGEGT. This CDR3 contains 15 residues. V was trimmed by 5 bases and J by 10 bases, leaving 21 bases between them. Written as DNA, the CDR3 is TGTGCCAGCAGTCCATTGAGGGGGGGCGGTCCGGAGCAGTTCTTC. Its protein is CASSPLRGGGPEQFF.

This chain joins TRBV5-4 and TRBJ1-4; D unclear. V dropped 4 bases and J dropped 8 bases, with 12 bases sitting between them. The CDR3 runs to 13 residues. Germline CDR1 reads SGHNT; CDR2 reads YYREEE (reference sequence). CDR3 region: CASSASQGEKLFF. CDR3 nucleotides: TGTGCCAGCAGCGCCAGCCAAGGGGAAAAACTGTTTTTT.

The chain joins TRBV19 to TRBJ1-1, with D perhaps TRBD1 (6 bases). Trimming left V 7 bases short and J 7 bases short, with 22 bases between. CDR1 is LNHDA and CDR2 is SQIVND in the germline V gene (reference sequence). The CDR3 extends over 15 amino acids. For the CDR3, the DNA is TGTGCCAGTAAGGGGGGTGACGGATACCTTTTTGAAGCTTTCTTT. Protein product: CASKGGDGYLFEAFF.

DNA of the CDR3: TGCGCCAGCAGCTTGGCAGGGGAAGACACTGAAGCTTTCTTT. As protein: CASSLAGEDTEAFF. The chain has TRBV5-1 and TRBJ1-1; D possibly corresponds to TRBD1 (6 bases). The CDR3 covers 14 residues. CDR1 is SGHRS and CDR2 is YFSETQ in the germline V gene. V was trimmed by 0 bases and J by 3 bases, leaving 9 bases between them.

CDR3 in amino acids: CASGSWTGPYGYTF. CDR3 sequence (DNA): TGTGCCAGCGGTTCGTGGACAGGGCCATATGGCTACACCTTC. V is TRBV6-5 and J is TRBJ1-2, with 8 bases fitting TRBD1. CDR3 length equals 14 residues. The V and J ends lost 8 bases and 5 bases, in that order; junction bases with no gene match: 10. Germline V gene data show CDR1 as MNHEY and CDR2 as SVGAGI.

The V gene is TRBV4-2, the J gene TRBJ1-5; unclear D gene. The V end lost 4 bases, the J end lost 6 bases, and 10 bases lay between the germline ends. The CDR3 runs to 13 residues. Germline V gives CDR1 LGHNA, CDR2 YNFKEQ. The CDR3 nucleotides are TGTGCCAGCAGCCTCGAGGGATCTCAGCCCCAGCATTTT. As protein: CASSLEGSQPQHF.

This clone was seen a few times. The chain employs TRBV7-9 and TRBJ2-7; perhaps TRBD2 as D (5 bases). Germline CDR1 is SEHNR and CDR2 is FQNEAQ (reference sequence). Trimming stripped 2 bases from V and 2 bases from J, with 16 bases between. This CDR3 has 16 amino acids. The DNA for the CDR3 is TGTGCCAGCAGCTTAATTCAGGACTCAGCTGCCTACGAGCAGTACTTC. Protein sequence: CASSLIQDSAAYEQYF.